One sample yielded the 3 T cell receptor beta chains listed below, sequenced in a study of shared clonotypes between healthy human individuals. Here immunoSEQ multiplex PCR was the method, and the copy in TCRdb shows in-frame clones only, minus some. The sample consists of 850,000 to 1,100,000 clones, 70% to 80% of them appearing once. Specimen: memory CD4+ T cells from PBMCs. Documented subset: CD45RA-negative fraction. The origin of the receptors is a young man in good health. Some clones in this sample may be carry-over from other donors' samples.

The chain uses TRBV7-9 and TRBJ2-1; TRBD1 matches at 8 bases. The CDR3 contains 14 residues. The germline gives CDR1 SEHNR, CDR2 FQNEAQ (reference sequence). J gave up 5 bases and V 5 bases, and 5 bases lay outside the gene matches. The CDR3 loop reads CASSLGQGNNEQFF. The CDR3 coding sequence is TGTGCCAGCAGCCTTGGACAGGGTAACAATGAGCAGTTCTTC.

The V call is TRBV12-2, the J call TRBJ2-2; the table's D call TRBD2 went unverified against the DNA. TRBV12-2 is listed as a pseudogene. This CDR3 contains 11 residues. DNA of the CDR3: TGTGCAAGGCCTAAGCACGGGGAGCTGTTTTTT. This translates into CARPKHGELFF.

The sample holds a few counts of this clone. Other DNA sequences in this specimen translate into the identical CDR3. The rearrangement uses TRBV13 and TRBJ2-7; D is perhaps TRBD2 (5 bases). This CDR3 contains 15 residues. The germline V gene has CDR1 PRHDT and CDR2 FYEKMQ (reference sequence). V was clipped by 0 bases and J by 2 bases, with 11 bases between them. The CDR3 DNA reads as TGTGCCAGCAGCTTAGGTGGCGGGTTTACCTACGAGCAGTACTTC. This encodes CASSLGGGFTYEQYF.